This T cell receptor beta chain was sequenced for a study of Ad26.COV2.S vaccination and SARS-CoV-2 variants. Study-level background: The COV1001 Ad26.COV2.S trial arm included the donor.

The CDR3 is 12 amino acids. V lost 5 bases and J lost 3, with 8 bases in between. In germline, CDR1 is LNHDA, CDR2 SQIVND (reference sequence). Treatment described: 15 to 20 received Ad26.COV2.S at low or high dose, single or two shots; roughly five received placebo; per-sample allocation not given. Repertoires come from day 63 after the first vaccine or placebo injection. Note on this clone: Its antigen is as yet unknown.

General study findings and limits: Vaccinated and placebo-treated recipients had similar non-spike TCR breadth. There was reportedly substantial breadth in spike-specific CD8+ and CD4+ T cell responses after vaccination.

The protocol was immunoSEQ multiplex PCR, while the TCRdb copy is restricted to in-frame clones and leaves out a portion. The sample consists of some 640,000 clones, roughly nine tenths of them appearing once. This chain connects TRBV19 to TRBJ2-7, with D possibly TRBD1 on 5 matching bases. This sequence was found in a person aged 18-65 years who received the Ad26.COV2.S COVID-19 vaccine or a placebo. The sequencing here drew on peripheral blood, taken in a trial of Ad26.COV2.S vaccine versus placebo. CDR3 residues: CASSLTGYEQYF. The DNA for the CDR3 is TGTGCCAGTAGTCTAACAGGCTACGAGCAGTACTTC.